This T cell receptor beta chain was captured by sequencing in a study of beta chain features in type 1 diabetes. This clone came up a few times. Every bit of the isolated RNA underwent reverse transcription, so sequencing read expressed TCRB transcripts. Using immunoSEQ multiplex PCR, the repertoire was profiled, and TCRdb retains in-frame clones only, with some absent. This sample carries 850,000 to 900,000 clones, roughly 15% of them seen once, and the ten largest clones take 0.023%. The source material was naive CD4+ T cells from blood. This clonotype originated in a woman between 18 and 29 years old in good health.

The CDR3 spells CASSNSGGRYNEQFF. The CDR3 DNA reads as TGTGCCAGCAGCAACTCTGGTGGCAGGTACAATGAGCAGTTCTTC. V gene TRBV9 combines with J gene TRBJ2-1; no firm D call. The V gene lost 4 bases and the J gene lost 4 bases, with 15 bases spanning the gap. CDR1 is SGDLS, CDR2 YYNGEE, per germline. This CDR3 spans 15 amino acids.